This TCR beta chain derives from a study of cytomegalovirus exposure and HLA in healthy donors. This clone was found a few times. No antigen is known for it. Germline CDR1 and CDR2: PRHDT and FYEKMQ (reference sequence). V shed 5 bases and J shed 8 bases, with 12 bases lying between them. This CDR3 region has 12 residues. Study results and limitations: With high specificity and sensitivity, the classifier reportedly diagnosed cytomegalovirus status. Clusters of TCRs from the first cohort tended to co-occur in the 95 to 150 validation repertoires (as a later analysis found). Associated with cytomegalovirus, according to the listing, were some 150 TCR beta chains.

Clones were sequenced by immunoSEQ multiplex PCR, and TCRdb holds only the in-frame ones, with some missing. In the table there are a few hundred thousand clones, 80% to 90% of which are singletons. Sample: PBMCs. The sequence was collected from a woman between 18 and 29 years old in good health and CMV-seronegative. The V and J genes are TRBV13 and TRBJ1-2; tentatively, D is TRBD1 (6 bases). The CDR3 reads CASSPGQGGYTF. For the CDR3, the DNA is TGTGCCAGCAGCCCGGGACAAGGAGGCTACACCTTC.